This entry describes one T cell receptor beta chain. The sample is drawn from a study of cytotoxic CD8 clonotypes in ibrutinib-treated CLL. Assay used: immunoSEQ multiplex PCR; TCRdb lists only in-frame clones, some missing. The sample lists over 150,000 clones; 72% were seen once. Germline loops: CDR1 SGHNT, CDR2 YYREEE (reference sequence). This CDR3 has 14 amino acids. Trimming removed 0 bases from V and 3 bases from J, with 9 bases in between. Material: PBMCs, obtained after 24 months of ibrutinib treatment. The source of this sequence is a human donor with chronic lymphocytic leukemia. This chain links TRBV5-4 with TRBJ1-1; D not certain. CDR3 residues: CASSLGNRDTEAFF. The CDR3 DNA is TGTGCCAGCAGCTTGGGAAACCGGGACACTGAAGCTTTCTTT.